Here is one T cell receptor beta chain with its context. The antigen this receptor binds is unknown. Nothing much larger sits one base from this clone, and base qualities are not available. The data stem from a study of neoadjuvant anti-PD-1 for oral cavity cancer (dated by TCRdb to about 2021). Regarding the complete study: Patients mostly received three to four biweekly doses of nivolumab at 3 mg/kg before curative-intent surgical resection. Patients who did not progress were given a fourth nivolumab dose at about day 43 and had definitive surgical resection on days 50-56. There were about a dozen patients in the parent correlative cohort, and the response rate was over 25%. Under RECIST 1.1, patients with complete response, partial response or stable disease were classed as responders, and patients with progression were classed as non-responders.

Via the germline V gene, CDR1 is MGHRA and CDR2 YSYEKL. Taken from cysteine to phenylalanine, the CDR3 has 15 residues. Of all the DNA, just the CDR3 is kept, 45 bases in frame from base 1. Relative to germline, V is missing 5 bases and J is missing 4 bases, with 8 bases of the junction outside any gene match. The meaning of the sample's time point label: before neoadjuvant nivolumab. Patients had been newly diagnosed with stage II-IVA oral cavity squamous cell carcinoma, and no prior systemic or radiation treatment had been given to the patients. Everyone in the cohort had locally advanced, HPV-negative oral cavity squamous cell carcinoma. Peripheral blood mononuclear cells were analyzed directly and were not maintained or expanded in culture. Samples were obtained from a longitudinal correlative study of a single-arm phase II trial of neoadjuvant nivolumab in oral cavity squamous cell carcinoma. Subject-matched pre- and post-treatment PBMCs and tumors from three responders and three non-responders underwent genomic DNA-based TCRbeta sequencing. Peripheral blood mononuclear cells were collected before nivolumab treatment and again after treatment, at the time of surgery. The Maxwell RSC DNA from Cells kit was used to isolate genomic DNA from PBMCs.

Study-wide conclusions, independent of this receptor: Higher pretreatment blood TCRbeta clonality and lower post-treatment tumor TCRbeta clonality were correlated with higher pretreatment blood Treg/Th17 ratios. Only a few patients per response group were included in the TCR analyses, and larger cohorts for validation were called for by the authors. Within PBMCs, T cell clonality (Gini index) was significantly higher in non-responders than responders after neoadjuvant nivolumab.

For deep sequencing, PBMC libraries mostly used around 470 ng of input genomic DNA, with six replicates for each sample. TCRbeta libraries were prepared with the immunoSEQ hsTCRbeta kit according to the manufacturer's instructions. An Illumina NovaSeq 6000 S4 flow cell was used to sequence the final libraries, which had first been combined to 3 nM. Per the source publication's procedure: The immunoSEQ Analyzer was used for raw data preprocessing and quality control. The analysis was limited to productive rearrangements, and each clonotype was defined by a unique CDR3 amino acid sequence. Repertoire clonality was estimated as the Gini-Simpson index, which was computed with the R package tcR. Student's t test was used to compare Gini indices, and Pearson correlation was used to assess associations with tumor size change. Sourced from immuneACCESS, this table was stored by TCRdb with only in-frame sequences that have V and J called. A share of the clones is absent; for the studies checked, an unresolved V gene accounts for under half, and the remainder has no known explanation. From that table come the V and J calls and clone size; the DNA was used to work out D and trimming. The sample contains 15,000 to 20,000 clones, approximately 64% of them found a single time. The ten largest clones take up around 2.8% of the sample.

The chain employs TRBV4-1 and TRBJ2-3; 8 nucleotides in the junction match TRBD2. The clonotype originates from a person between 40 and 79 years old with oral cavity squamous cell carcinoma. This specimen was PBMCs, taken before nivolumab (anti-PD-1) treatment. The DNA reads TGCGCCAGCAGCGCAACGACTAGCGAGGCAGATACGCAGTATTTT. Its amino acids are CASSATTSEADTQYF.